This entry lists 31 T cell receptor beta chains sequenced from one sample in a study of neurological immune-mediated disorders. Via MiXCR, TCRdb re-called the 5' RACE reads, giving one row per CDR3 protein. The top ten hold approximately 16% of the sample, which has tens of thousands of distinct CDR3 sequences, around 3.3% seen once. Sequenced sample: PBMCs. The receptors stem from a woman in her forties or fifties with multiple sclerosis.

This clonotype has a count of ten or more. The V and J genes are TRBV10-3 and TRBJ1-1; 9 bases agree with TRBD1. The CDR3 is 16 residues long. Germline CDR1 reads ENHRY; CDR2 reads SYGVKD. The trim removed 7 bases at V and 0 bases at J, leaving 9 bases unmatched. This CDR3 is CAIKGRQGGLNTEAFF. In DNA, the CDR3 is TGTGCCATCAAAGGCCGACAGGGGGGATTGAACACTGAAGCTTTCTTT.

Many counts were recorded for this clonotype. The V call is TRBV11-2, the J call TRBJ2-5; possibly TRBD1 or TRBD2 for D (5 bases each). CDR1 is SGHAT, CDR2 FQNNGV, per germline. This CDR3 contains 14 residues. The V and J ends lost 2 bases and 6 bases respectively, with 13 bases between them. CDR3 in DNA: TGTGCCAGCAGCTTACCGGGGCCCGGGAAGACCCAGTACTTC. This sequence encodes CASSLPGPGKTQYF. The whole variable domain, remainder taken from reference TRBV11-2 and TRBJ2-5, is EAGVAQSPRYKIIEKRQSVAFWCNPISGHATLYWYQQILGQGPKLLIQFQNNGVVDDSQLPKDRFSAERLKGVDSTLKIQPAKLEDSAVYLCASSLPGPGKTQYFGPGTRLLVL.

This clonotype was counted ten times or more. This chain joins TRBV5-1 and TRBJ2-5, with D uncertain. The CDR3 covers 17 residues. Deletions cut 4 bases from V and 0 bases from J, with 19 bases between. The germline CDR1 and CDR2 sequences are SGHRS and YFSETQ. CDR3 DNA sequence: TGCGCCAGCAGCCCATCTAAGGGAAAAGTGTACCAAGAGACCCAGTACTTC. This translates into CASSPSKGKVYQETQYF.

This clonotype was recorded many times. The chain carries TRBV10-3 and TRBJ2-7, with TRBD2 matching 15 bases. The CDR3 has 18 residues. V trimming: 0 bases; J trimming: 2 bases; junction bases outside the gene matches: 5. Germline V gene lookup returns CDR1 ENHRY and CDR2 SYGVKD. CDR3: CAISESRRTSGRAYEQYF. DNA for the CDR3: TGTGCCATCAGTGAGTCGAGGCGGACTAGCGGGAGGGCCTACGAGCAGTACTTC.

This clonotype has at least ten counts. The gene calls are TRBV5-1 and TRBJ2-2, with TRBD1 identical over 7 bases. Germline assignment: CDR1 SGHRS and CDR2 YFSETQ. The CDR3 is made up of 16 amino acids. Trimming took 0 bases from V and 4 from J; bases not matched to a gene: 6. The CDR3 loop reads CASSLEVAGGTGELFF. DNA of the CDR3: TGCGCCAGCAGCTTGGAAGTGGCAGGGGGCACCGGGGAGCTGTTTTTT. Complete variable domain (other parts from reference TRBV5-1 and TRBJ2-2): KAGVTQTPRYLIKTRGQQVTLSCSPISGHRSVSWYQQTPGQGLQFLFEYFSETQRNKGNFPGRFSGRQFSNSRSEMNVSTLELGDSALYLCASSLEVAGGTGELFFGEGSRLTVL.

This clonotype was found many times. The rearrangement links TRBV28 to TRBJ2-1, with TRBD1 matching 7 bases. The CDR3 is made up of 19 amino acids. J was trimmed by 0 bases and V by 4 bases; bases with no gene match: 15. Germline-derived CDR1 and CDR2 are MDHEN and SYDVKM. DNA of the CDR3: TGTGCCAGCAGTTCACCATCCTCGGACAGGTCCAGCTCCTACAATGAGCAGTTCTTC. The encoded protein is CASSSPSSDRSSSYNEQFF.

This clonotype was observed at least ten times. The chain combines TRBV20-1 with TRBJ1-2; 7 nucleotides match TRBD1. V dropped 1 base and J dropped 8; count of bases not matched to a gene: 13. Per germline, CDR1 DFQATT and CDR2 SNEGSKA (reference sequence). The CDR3 has 15 amino acids. The CDR3 bases are TGCAGTGCTAGAGCACTGGGGCAGGGGGTACGGGGCTACACCTTC. Translating gives CSARALGQGVRGYTF.

This clonotype was seen ten or more times. The V and J genes are TRBV29-1 and TRBJ2-7, with D maybe TRBD2 (6 bases). CDR3 length equals 14 residues. The germline CDR1 and CDR2 sequences are SQVTM and ANQGSEA. V was cut by 7 bases and J by 1 base, with 17 bases left in between. As DNA, the CDR3 is TGCAGCGGCAGGCGGGGCGGAGGGTCCTACGAGCAGTACTTC. Translated: CSGRRGGGSYEQYF.

This clonotype has a count of ten or more. The V gene is TRBV5-1, the J gene TRBJ1-4; D is undetermined. CDR1 SGHRS and CDR2 YFSETQ come from the germline V gene. The CDR3 covers 13 residues. Trimming shortened V by 0 bases and J by 7 bases, and 7 bases separated the two germline ends. CDR3 sequence (DNA): TGCGCCAGCAGCTTGGATCCAGCTGAAAAACTGTTTTTT. Its protein product is CASSLDPAEKLFF.

This clonotype was picked up many times. The rearrangement links TRBV7-7 to TRBJ2-1; 7 bases fit TRBD2. Germline V CDR1 and CDR2: SSHAT, FNYEAQ (reference sequence). J lost 2 bases, V lost 5 bases, and 6 bases had no gene match. The CDR3 has 15 residues. The CDR3 loop reads CASSQSSGAYNEQFF. The CDR3 DNA sequence: TGTGCCAGCAGCCAATCTAGCGGAGCCTACAATGAGCAGTTCTTC.

This clonotype was seen at least ten times. The J gene is TRBJ2-1, the V gene TRBV7-2, with D unclear. The length of the CDR3 is 14 residues. The V end was cut by 2 bases, the J end by 5 bases, with 10 bases between. Germline V gives CDR1 SGHTA, CDR2 FQGNSA. CDR3 in amino acids: CASSLQARNNEQFF. The CDR3 nucleotides are TGTGCCAGCAGCTTACAGGCAAGGAACAATGAGCAGTTCTTC.

In this sample, this clonotype turned up many times. This rearrangement joins TRBV20-1 to TRBJ1-2, with D unresolved. In germline, CDR1 is DFQATT, CDR2 SNEGSKA (reference sequence). CDR3 size: 11 residues. With 7 bases removed from V and 1 base from J, the gap between germline ends came to 7 bases. CDR3 amino acids: CSGGFNYGYTF. CDR3 coding DNA: TGCAGTGGGGGATTTAACTATGGCTACACCTTC.

This clonotype was seen at least ten times. This chain links TRBV29-1 with TRBJ2-3; 9 bases agree with TRBD2. After removal of 7 bases from V and 2 bases from J, the junction contained 4 bases not matched to a gene. From germline, CDR1 is SQVTM and CDR2 ANQGSEA. The CDR3 sequence is 13 residues long. CDR3 sequence: CSGGGADTDTQYF. DNA of the CDR3: TGCAGCGGCGGGGGGGCTGACACAGATACGCAGTATTTT.

At least ten counts were recorded for this clonotype. This rearrangement joins TRBV27 to TRBJ2-7, with TRBD1 identical over 10 bases. The J segment lost 4 bases and the V segment lost 5 bases, leaving 2 bases of the junction unmatched. The CDR3 is 13 amino acids. Germline lookup yields CDR1 MNHEY and CDR2 SMNVEV (reference sequence). The CDR3 reads CASSPDRGYEQYV. CDR3 nucleotides: TGTGCCAGCAGTCCGGACAGGGGGTACGAGCAGTACGTC.

This clonotype was recorded many times. The chain links TRBV5-5 to TRBJ1-4, with D perhaps matching TRBD1 (5 bases). This CDR3 contains 16 residues. Germline V gene data show CDR1 as SGHKS and CDR2 as YYEKEE (reference sequence). V was shortened by 0 bases and J by 6 bases, with 15 bases between the two germline ends. CDR3 in amino acids: CASSLGLTGADEKLFF. The CDR3 coding sequence is TGTGCCAGCAGCTTGGGCCTCACCGGGGCCGATGAAAAACTGTTTTTT.

There are many counts of this clonotype. The V gene is TRBV6-2 or TRBV6-3, the J gene TRBJ2-1; 10 nucleotides match TRBD2. CDR1 MNHEY and CDR2 SVGEGT come from the germline V gene. CDR3 length equals 17 residues. J gave up 7 bases and V 0 bases, and 9 bases lay outside the gene matches. The CDR3 spells CASSYSKGSGRRNEQFF. DNA of the CDR3: TGTGCCAGCAGTTACTCGAAAGGTAGCGGGAGGAGGAATGAGCAGTTCTTC.

This clonotype was counted ten times or more. The chain employs TRBV11-2 and TRBJ2-1; D is perhaps TRBD1 or TRBD2 (5 bases each). Germline assignment: CDR1 SGHAT and CDR2 FQNNGV. Deletions cut 0 bases from V and 11 bases from J, with 8 bases between. The CDR3 length is 12 residues. CDR3 nucleotide sequence: TGTGCCAGCAGCTTAGAAGGGACGAAGCAGTTCTTC. It is translated as CASSLEGTKQFF.

This clonotype was picked up many times. The V call is TRBV20-1, the J call TRBJ2-1, with TRBD2 matching over 11 bases. Germline CDR1 and CDR2: DFQATT and SNEGSKA (reference sequence). The CDR3 consists of 18 residues. V trimming: 0 bases; J trimming: 7 bases; junction bases outside the gene matches: 14. As DNA, the CDR3 is TGCAGTGCTAGAGAGACTAGCGGGGACCTGCTTGGGGAAAATGAGCAGTTCTTC. The encoded protein is CSARETSGDLLGENEQFF.

This clonotype occurred many times. J is TRBJ2-1 and V is TRBV5-5, with D tentatively TRBD2 (7 bases). CDR3 length: 16 amino acids. CDR1 and CDR2 (germline): SGHKS, YYEKEE (reference sequence). The V and J ends lost 3 bases and 7 bases respectively, with 20 bases between them. The DNA for the CDR3 is TGTGCCAGCAGCTCCGCGGGGGCCCTATCTACGAATGAGCAGTTCTTC. This codes for CASSSAGALSTNEQFF.

Many counts were recorded for this clonotype. V usage is TRBV12-3 or TRBV12-4 and J usage is TRBJ1-5; TRBD1 might be the D (6 bases). Trimming shortened V by 5 bases and J by 6 bases, and 11 bases separated the two germline ends. This CDR3 region has 13 residues. The CDR3, as DNA: TGTGCCAGCAGTGCAGGGGAAGGTCAGCCCCAGCATTTT. It yields the protein CASSAGEGQPQHF.

This clonotype was detected many times. The CDR3 DNA reads TGTGCCAGCTCGGCGCGGGGCTCCTACAATGAGCAGTTCTTC. Protein: CASSARGSYNEQFF. The J gene is TRBJ2-1, the V gene TRBV18; D perhaps matches TRBD2 (6 bases). CDR3 size: 14 residues. CDR1 is KGHSH and CDR2 is LQKENI in the germline V gene. Trimming took off 6 bases at V and 0 bases at J, with 9 bases between the two ends.

This clonotype was found many times. The gene calls are TRBV20-1 and TRBJ1-6, with D unresolved. V lost 0 bases and J 7 bases, leaving 13 bases between the germline ends. The CDR3 consists of 15 residues. Looked up from germline, CDR1 is DFQATT and CDR2 is SNEGSKA (reference sequence). In nucleotides, the CDR3 is TGCAGTGCTAGAGATTTAGGGAGCTGGAATTCACCCCTCCACTTT. Translation gives CSARDLGSWNSPLHF.

This clonotype occurred many times. The genes are TRBV4-2 and TRBJ1-2, with D uncertain. CDR1 and CDR2 from the germline V gene are LGHNA and YNFKEQ. This CDR3 spans 13 amino acids. Trimming removed 4 bases from V and 2 bases from J, with 8 bases in between. DNA of the CDR3: TGTGCCAGCAGCCCCCGGGGAAACTATGGCTACACCTTC. This gives the protein CASSPRGNYGYTF.

This clonotype was seen many times. The chain carries TRBV7-2 and TRBJ1-1, with D perhaps matching TRBD1 (6 bases). The V end was cut by 2 bases, the J end by 0 bases, with 10 bases between. From germline, CDR1 is SGHTA and CDR2 FQGNSA. CDR3 length: 15 residues. The CDR3 region is CASSLNAGVNTEAFF. The CDR3 DNA reads TGTGCCAGCAGCTTAAACGCAGGGGTGAACACTGAAGCTTTCTTT.

Many counts were recorded for this clonotype. The chain recombines TRBV6-5 with TRBJ2-5; 9 bases fit TRBD2. In germline, CDR1 is MNHEY, CDR2 SVGAGI. Germline trimming cut 6 bases from V and 5 bases from J; bases unmatched to any gene: 4. This CDR3 is built from 13 residues. CDR3 amino acids: CASSLTSGETQYF. The CDR3 DNA sequence: TGTGCCAGCAGCCTTACTAGCGGGGAGACCCAGTACTTC.

This clonotype has ten or more counts. This chain uses TRBV5-1 with TRBJ1-4; D remains unclear. Germline CDR1 is SGHRS and CDR2 is YFSETQ. The CDR3 is made up of 14 amino acids. Between the trimmed V and J ends, which lost 5 bases and 0 bases, there was a span of 8 bases. The CDR3 reads CASRETPTNEKLFF. For the CDR3, the DNA is TGCGCCAGCAGGGAGACCCCAACTAATGAAAAACTGTTTTTT.

In its sample, this clonotype was seen many times. The chain is built from TRBV20-1 and TRBJ2-4; D is possibly TRBD2 (6 bases). The germline V gene has CDR1 DFQATT and CDR2 SNEGSKA (reference sequence). The CDR3 covers 16 residues. The V and J ends lost 5 bases and 0 bases respectively, with 17 bases between them. The CDR3 nucleotides are TGCAGTGCTCCACCAACGGGAGCCCTAGCCAAAAACATTCAGTACTTC. It is translated as CSAPPTGALAKNIQYF.

This clonotype was observed many times. V gene TRBV9 combines with J gene TRBJ1-1, with 9 bases that match TRBD1. Trimming cost V 0 bases and J 0 bases; bases outside gene matches: 6. The germline V gene encodes CDR1 SGDLS and CDR2 YYNGEE. The CDR3 is 17 amino acids. The chain's CDR3 is CASSVEGQGPMNTEAFF. The CDR3 DNA reads as TGTGCCAGCAGCGTAGAAGGACAGGGGCCGATGAACACTGAAGCTTTCTTT.

This clonotype was detected many times. The chain carries TRBV5-1 and TRBJ2-2; 10 bases fit TRBD1. Unmatched junction bases numbered 3, after V lost 4 bases and J lost 6 bases. This CDR3 has 14 residues. Germline CDR1 and CDR2: SGHRS and YFSETQ. CDR3 coding DNA: TGCGCCAGCAGCGTCGGACAGGGGGCCGGGGAGCTGTTTTTT. It encodes CASSVGQGAGELFF.

This clonotype was seen at least ten times. This chain connects TRBV20-1 to TRBJ2-2; the D is unclear. The CDR3 extends over 12 amino acids. CDR1 and CDR2 from the germline V gene are DFQATT and SNEGSKA (reference sequence). With 4 bases removed from V and 6 bases from J, the gap between germline ends came to 9 bases. The CDR3 loop is CSAIEGPGELFF. The DNA for the CDR3 is TGCAGTGCTATTGAAGGGCCCGGGGAGCTGTTTTTT.

This clonotype has only one observation. The chain employs TRBV10-2 and TRBJ2-3; 8 nucleotides align to TRBD1. Germline CDR1 WSHSY, CDR2 SAAADI. The V gene end was trimmed by 6 bases and the J gene end by 3 bases; junction bases not matched to a gene: 2. The CDR3 is 13 residues long. This CDR3 reads CASSRQGTDTQYF. The CDR3, as DNA: TGCGCCAGCAGCAGACAGGGGACAGATACGCAGTATTTT.